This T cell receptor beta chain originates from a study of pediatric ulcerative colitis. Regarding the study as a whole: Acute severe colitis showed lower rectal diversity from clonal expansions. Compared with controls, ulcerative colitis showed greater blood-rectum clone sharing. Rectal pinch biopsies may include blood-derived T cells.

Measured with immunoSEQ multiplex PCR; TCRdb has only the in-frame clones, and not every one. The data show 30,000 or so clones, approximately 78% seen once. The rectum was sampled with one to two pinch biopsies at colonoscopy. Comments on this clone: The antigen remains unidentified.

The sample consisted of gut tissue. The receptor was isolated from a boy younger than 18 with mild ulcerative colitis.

The CDR3 spells CASSMAQRGRNQPQHF. The DNA of the CDR3 is TGTGCCAGCAGCATGGCCCAACGGGGGCGCAATCAGCCCCAGCATTTT. The chain combines TRBV21-1 with TRBJ1-5. TRBV21-1 is a pseudogene. The CDR3 extends over 16 amino acids.